These 29 T cell receptor beta chains share one sample of origin, sequenced in a study of T cells in localized non-small cell lung cancer. Sequenced by immunoSEQ multiplex PCR; TCRdb stores in-frame clones only, minus some. Altogether about 82,000 clones are present, over 60% being singletons, with the ten largest covering about 19%. Here the sequenced sample was PBMCs, taken before any cancer treatment. Every receptor here comes from a man aged 40 to 70 with stage II squamous cell lung carcinoma.

The chain combines TRBV11-3 with TRBJ1-1; 7 nucleotides align to TRBD1. CDR3 length: 13 amino acids. In germline, CDR1 is SGHNT, CDR2 YENEEA. J was trimmed by 1 base and V by 5 bases; bases with no gene match: 1. CDR3 in amino acids: CASSRTGNTEAFF. The CDR3 DNA reads TGTGCCAGCAGCCGGACAGGGAACACTGAAGCTTTCTTT.

The chain uses TRBV7-9 and TRBJ1-2; 8 nucleotides match TRBD1. Losses at the gene ends were 5 bases for V and 6 bases for J; bases not matched to a gene: 5. Germline loops: CDR1 SEHNR, CDR2 FQNEAQ (reference sequence). CDR3 length: 13 residues. The CDR3 reads CASSRQGWDGYTF. The CDR3, as DNA: TGTGCCAGCAGCCGACAGGGGTGGGATGGCTACACCTTC.

This clone was observed many times. The germline gene is not matched at one end of the junction; a read error may be the cause. V gene TRBV18 combines with J gene TRBJ1-6; D may be TRBD1 (5 bases). CDR3 length: 15 amino acids. CDR1 is KGHSH, CDR2 LQKENI, per germline. CDR3 region: CASSPRGAEGSPLHF. CDR3 coding DNA: TGTGCCAGCTCCCCACGAGGGGCCGAGGGTTCACCCCTCCACTTT.

The rearrangement links TRBV30 to TRBJ2-1; 7 bases are a match to TRBD2. Trimming at V came to 4 bases and at J to 16 bases, leaving 10 bases not matched to a gene. This CDR3 spans 11 amino acids. CDR1 GTSNPN and CDR2 SVGIG come from the germline V gene (reference sequence). DNA of the CDR3: TGTGCCTGGAATAAGGCTGAGCGGGGTTTCTTC. This gives the protein CAWNKAERGFF.

This chain joins TRBV9 and TRBJ1-3; weak D call: TRBD1 (5 bases). Trimming pared 4 bases from V and 2 bases from J, leaving 13 bases between. The CDR3 loop spans 15 amino acids. Germline V gene lookup returns CDR1 SGDLS and CDR2 YYNGEE. The CDR3 DNA is TGTGCCAGCAGCTTCCAGGGAGGTGCTGGAAACACCATATATTTT. It codes for CASSFQGGAGNTIYF. Using reference TRBV9 and TRBJ1-3 for the parts outside the CDR3, the full variable domain is DSGVTQTPKHLITATGQRVTLRCSPRSGDLSVYWYQQSLDQGLQFLIQYYNGEERAKGNILERFSAQQFPDLHSELNLSSLELGDSALYFCASSFQGGAGNTIYFGEGSWLTVV.

V usage is TRBV5-1 and J usage is TRBJ2-1; TRBD2 matches 10 bases. V gave up 1 base and J gave up 9 bases; unmatched junction bases: 7. CDR1 SGHRS and CDR2 YFSETQ come from the germline V gene. The CDR3 loop spans 15 amino acids. The CDR3 here is CASSLFTSGNREQFF. The CDR3 DNA follows: TGCGCCAGCAGCTTGTTCACTAGCGGGAACCGTGAGCAGTTCTTC.

This clone was observed a handful of times. V gene TRBV2 combines with J gene TRBJ2-4; no firm D call. The CDR3 sequence is 16 residues long. Trimming cost V 6 bases and J 1 base, with 16 bases left between them. Germline V CDR1 and CDR2: SNHLY, FYNNEI. CDR3 coding DNA: TGTGCCAGCAGCCCCCGAGGACCGGTGGCCAAAAACATTCAGTACTTC. The encoded protein is CASSPRGPVAKNIQYF.

CDR3 coding DNA: TGTGCCTCCCTACGACAGGGTTTGAACACTGAAGCTTTCTTT. Translation gives CASLRQGLNTEAFF. This chain uses TRBV7-9 with TRBJ1-1, with TRBD1 matching over 7 bases. Germline CDR1 is SEHNR and CDR2 is FQNEAQ (reference sequence). This CDR3 comprises 14 residues. The V segment lost 11 bases and the J segment 0 bases; nucleotides outside the gene matches: 9.

This clone came up a few times. The V gene is TRBV6-5, the J gene TRBJ1-1; D not certain. Germline V gives CDR1 MNHEY, CDR2 SVGAGI. The CDR3 extends over 12 amino acids. The V end was cut by 6 bases, the J end by 2 bases, with 7 bases between. Here the CDR3 reads CASRAQNTEAFF. In nucleotides, the CDR3 is TGTGCCAGCAGGGCGCAAAACACTGAAGCTTTCTTT.

This clone was found a few times. This sequence joins TRBV27 and TRBJ2-7; 8 nucleotides match TRBD2. This CDR3 has 14 amino acids. With V trimmed by 8 bases and J by 0 bases, 6 bases remained unmatched. Germline CDR1 and CDR2: MNHEY and SMNVEV (reference sequence). In DNA form, the CDR3 reads TGTGCCAGCGGGGATCGGGGGGGCTCCTACGAGCAGTACTTC. Its translation: CASGDRGGSYEQYF.

The chain carries TRBV7-6 and TRBJ2-6; weak D call: TRBD1 (5 bases). The germline V gene encodes CDR1 SGHVS and CDR2 FNYEAQ. This CDR3 has 14 amino acids. Between the trimmed V and J ends, which lost 5 bases and 4 bases, there was a span of 9 bases. Here the CDR3 DNA reads TGTGCCAGCAGCCCCAGGGCCGGGGCCAACGTCCTGACTTTC. It translates to CASSPRAGANVLTF.

The V gene is TRBV4-1, the J gene TRBJ1-5; 8 bases agree with TRBD1. V dropped 1 base and J dropped 6; count of bases not matched to a gene: 14. Germline loops: CDR1 MGHRA, CDR2 YSYEKL. The CDR3 is made up of 18 amino acids. Here the CDR3 DNA reads TGCGCCAGCAGCCAAGGGTTTTTGGACAGGGTTGGGGGTCAGCCCCAGCATTTT. This codes for CASSQGFLDRVGGQPQHF.

The chain joins TRBV7-6 to TRBJ2-6; possible D gene TRBD1, 5 bases. The germline CDR1 and CDR2 sequences are SGHVS and FNYEAQ. The V end lost 0 bases, the J end lost 2 bases, and 11 bases lay between the germline ends. This CDR3 spans 17 amino acids. The CDR3 protein is CASSLASRAAGANVLTF. CDR3 sequence (DNA): TGTGCCAGCAGCTTAGCGTCCAGGGCTGCTGGGGCCAACGTCCTGACTTTC.

This clone was detected once. The gene calls are TRBV6-6 and TRBJ1-4; TRBD1 agrees at 7 bases. Germline V gene lookup returns CDR1 MNHNY and CDR2 SVGAGI (reference sequence). The junction had 9 bases not matched to a gene; V was cut back by 7 bases and J by 4 bases. This CDR3 comprises 15 residues. For the CDR3, the DNA is TGTGCCAGCACTCTTCAGGGGGGAGGTAATGAAAAACTGTTTTTT. Translated, it gives CASTLQGGGNEKLFF.

The J gene is TRBJ2-2, the V gene TRBV6-5, with unresolved D. V lost 8 bases and J lost 6, with 7 bases in between. The CDR3 extends over 11 amino acids. The germline V gene encodes CDR1 MNHEY and CDR2 SVGAGI. The CDR3 DNA is TGTGCCAGCTCGATCTCCGGGGAGCTGTTTTTT. It encodes CASSISGELFF.

The V call is TRBV28, the J call TRBJ2-7, with 10 bases identical to TRBD1. V lost 6 bases to trimming and J lost 7 bases; unmatched junction nucleotides: 12. Germline loops: CDR1 MDHEN, CDR2 SYDVKM. This CDR3 is built from 15 residues. CDR3 sequence: CASSLGPGQGLEQYF. The CDR3, as DNA: TGTGCCAGCAGCCTAGGTCCGGGACAGGGGTTAGAGCAGTACTTC.

The chain links TRBV27 to TRBJ2-7; D ambiguous. The V and J ends lost 2 bases and 3 bases respectively, with 8 bases between them. The V gene's germline CDR1 is MNHEY and CDR2 SMNVEV (reference sequence). There are 13 residues in the CDR3. The CDR3 here is CASSLGPRYEQYF. The CDR3 DNA reads TGTGCCAGCAGTTTAGGCCCGCGCTACGAGCAGTACTTC.

A few counts support this clone. The same CDR3 is also encoded by other DNA sequences in this sample. The rearrangement links TRBV6-5 to TRBJ1-1; D gene uncertain. Looked up from germline, CDR1 is MNHEY and CDR2 is SVGAGI. This CDR3 comprises 13 residues. V shed 2 bases and J shed 1 base, with 5 bases lying between them. This CDR3 is CASSYERNTEAFF. Written as DNA, the CDR3 is TGTGCCAGCAGTTACGAGCGGAACACTGAAGCTTTCTTT.

The CDR3 DNA is TGTGCCAGCAGCGTACGTAGGGACACGGGCCACGAGCAGTACTTC. It yields the protein CASSVRRDTGHEQYF. The V and J genes are TRBV9 and TRBJ2-7; tentative D call: TRBD1 (6 bases). The CDR3 runs 15 residues. The germline V gene encodes CDR1 SGDLS and CDR2 YYNGEE. Trimming shortened V by 1 base and J by 5 bases, and 16 bases separated the two germline ends.

The chain joins TRBV19 to TRBJ1-5; TRBD1 might be the D (6 bases). V lost 3 bases, J lost 7 bases, and 16 bases lay in between. CDR3 length equals 15 residues. The germline CDR1 and CDR2 sequences are LNHDA and SQIVND (reference sequence). The CDR3 DNA reads TGTGCCAGTAGTATTAACAGGGAAGTAGGACAGCCCCAGCATTTT. This codes for CASSINREVGQPQHF. The entire variable domain, with the rest obtained from reference TRBV19 and TRBJ1-5, is as follows: DGGITQSPKYLFRKEGQNVTLSCEQNLNHDAMYWYRQDPGQGLRLIYYSQIVNDFQKGDIAEGYSVSREKKESFPLTVTSAQKNPTAFYLCASSINREVGQPQHFGDGTRLSIL.

The CDR3 loop is CASSRTSGNYNEQFF. CDR3 in DNA: TGTGCCAGCAGCCGGACTAGCGGGAACTACAATGAGCAGTTCTTC. V is TRBV11-2 and J is TRBJ2-1, with 12 positions matching TRBD2. Germline CDR1 reads SGHAT; CDR2 reads FQNNGV. Germline trimming cut 5 bases from V and 3 bases from J; bases unmatched to any gene: 2. The CDR3 loop spans 15 amino acids.

The genes are TRBV19 and TRBJ2-7; D perhaps matches TRBD2 (6 bases). Germline CDR1 LNHDA, CDR2 SQIVND (reference sequence). V shed 4 bases and J shed 4 bases, with 8 bases lying between them. CDR3 size: 12 residues. The CDR3: CASSSSGYEQYF. In nucleotides, the CDR3 is TGTGCCAGTAGTAGTAGCGGATACGAGCAGTACTTC.

The chain employs TRBV28 and TRBJ2-4; TRBD1 aligns across 7 bases. The CDR3 sequence is 17 residues long. V shed 4 bases and J 3 bases; nucleotides not matched to a gene: 12. CDR1 and CDR2 (germline): MDHEN, SYDVKM. The CDR3 loop reads CASSSSPLTGSKNIQYF. The CDR3 nucleotides are TGTGCCAGCAGTTCCTCTCCCCTGACAGGGAGCAAAAACATTCAGTACTTC.

The V and J genes are TRBV2 and TRBJ1-2; D is uncertain. Germline V lookup: CDR1 SNHLY, CDR2 FYNNEI. V was pared by 10 bases and J by 3 bases, with 15 bases between. The CDR3 is 13 residues long. CDR3 DNA: TGTGCCACCCCGCCCCTGGACGACTATGGCTACACCTTC. It specifies CATPPLDDYGYTF.

The chain couples TRBV5-1 to TRBJ1-3, with D possibly being TRBD1 (5 bases). The V end lost 6 bases, the J end lost 0 bases, and 22 bases lay between the germline ends. The CDR3 consists of 18 residues. Germline V gene sequence: CDR1 SGHRS, CDR2 YFSETQ. Here the CDR3 DNA reads TGCGCCAGCACGAGGGACGGGAGGGGCGACTCCTCTGGAAACACCATATATTTT. Translated, it gives CASTRDGRGDSSGNTIYF.

This sequence joins TRBV30 and TRBJ1-2, with no clear D. In germline, CDR1 is GTSNPN, CDR2 SVGIG (reference sequence). The CDR3 covers 11 residues. V was pared by 0 bases and J by 8 bases, with 7 bases between. The CDR3 DNA reads TGTGCCTGGAGTGTCGGTGTCGGCTACACCTTC. Its translation: CAWSVGVGYTF. The full variable domain, rest sourced from reference TRBV30 and TRBJ1-2, is SQTIHQWPATLVQPVGSPLSLECTVEGTSNPNLYWYRQAAGRGLQLLFYSVGIGQISSEVPQNLSASRPQDRQFILSSKKLLLSDSGFYLCAWSVGVGYTFGSGTRLTVV.

This clone has just a few counts. V usage is TRBV7-6 and J usage is TRBJ2-3; tentatively, D is TRBD1 or TRBD2 (6 bases each). CDR3 length: 14 residues. With 3 bases removed from V and 5 bases from J, the gap between germline ends came to 12 bases. Germline CDR1 reads SGHVS; CDR2 reads FNYEAQ. The CDR3 region has the DNA TGTGCCAGCAGCTTGACGGGGGCGGTAGATACGCAGTATTTT. Its protein product is CASSLTGAVDTQYF.

The chain uses TRBV6-6 and TRBJ2-7, with D uncertain. Between the trimmed V and J ends, which lost 4 bases and 4 bases, there was a span of 11 bases. This CDR3 has 13 amino acids. Germline lookup yields CDR1 MNHNY and CDR2 SVGAGI (reference sequence). DNA for the CDR3: TGTGCCAGCAGTTTAGGACGCAGTTACGAGCAGTACTTC. Protein sequence: CASSLGRSYEQYF.

The genes are TRBV7-8 and TRBJ2-7; D call uncertain. Per the germline V gene, CDR1 is SGHVS and CDR2 is FQNEAQ. The V end lost 5 bases, the J end lost 1 base, and 6 bases lay between the germline ends. The length of the CDR3 is 12 residues. CDR3 amino acids: CASSEQSYEQYF. The CDR3 DNA reads TGTGCCAGCAGCGAACAGTCCTACGAGCAGTACTTC.